This T cell receptor beta chain was captured by sequencing in a study of molecular identifiers for immune sequencing clone quantification. Whole-study results and caveats: Clones of above 20 RNA copies carried over 99% of effector molecules; in naive cells they carried under 1%.

TCRdb itself ran the PCR reads through MiXCR, one entry per CDR3 protein. The data show roughly 93,000 distinct CDR3 sequences, about 20% seen once. This CDR3 spans 16 amino acids. Germline CDR1 reads SEHNR; CDR2 reads FQNEAQ (reference sequence). A CD8+CD4-CCR7+CD45RA+ gate was used to sort naive CD8 T cells. To note about this clonotype: Its antigen is undetermined. This may be a read error, as it is one base from a much larger clone.

The J gene is TRBJ2-1, the V gene TRBV7-9; possibly TRBD1 or TRBD2 for D (5 bases each). Sequenced material: naive CD8+ T cells from blood, with Jurkat cell RNA spiked in. Subset of the sample: FACS-sorted CD8+CD4-CCR7+CD45RA+ naive T cells. The TCR originated in a human donor in good health. Some libraries in this study had Jurkat cell RNA spiked in. The CDR3 is CASSSPLSGTYNEQLF. CDR3 nucleotides: TGTGCCAGCAGTTCACCCCTCTCGGGGACCTACAATGAGCAGCTCTTC.